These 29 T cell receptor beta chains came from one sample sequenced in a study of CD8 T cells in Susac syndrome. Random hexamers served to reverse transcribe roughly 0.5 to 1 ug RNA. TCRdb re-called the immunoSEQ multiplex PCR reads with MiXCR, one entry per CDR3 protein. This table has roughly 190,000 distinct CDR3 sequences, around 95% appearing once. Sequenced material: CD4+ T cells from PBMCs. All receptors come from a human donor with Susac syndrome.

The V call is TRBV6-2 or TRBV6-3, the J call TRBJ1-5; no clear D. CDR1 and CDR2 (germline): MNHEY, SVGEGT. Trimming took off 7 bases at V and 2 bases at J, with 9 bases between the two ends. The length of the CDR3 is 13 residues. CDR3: CASTPGGNQPQHF. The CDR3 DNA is TGTGCCAGCACCCCCGGAGGCAATCAGCCCCAGCATTTT.

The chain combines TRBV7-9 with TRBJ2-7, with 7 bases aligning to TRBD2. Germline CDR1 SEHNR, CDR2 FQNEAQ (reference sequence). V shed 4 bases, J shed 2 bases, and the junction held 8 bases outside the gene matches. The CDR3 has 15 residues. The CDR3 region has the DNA TGTGCCAGCAGCTCCAAGCGGGGAAGTACCTACGAGCAGTACTTC. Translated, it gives CASSSKRGSTYEQYF. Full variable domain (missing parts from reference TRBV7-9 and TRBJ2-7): DTGVSQNPRHKITKRGQNVTFRCDPISEHNRLYWYRQTLGQGPEFLTYFQNEAQLEKSRLLSDRFSAERPKGSFSTLEIQRTEQGDSAMYLCASSSKRGSTYEQYFGPGTRLTVT.

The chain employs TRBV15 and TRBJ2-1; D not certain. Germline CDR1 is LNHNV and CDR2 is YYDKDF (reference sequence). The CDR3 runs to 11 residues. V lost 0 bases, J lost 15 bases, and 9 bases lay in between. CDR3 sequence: CATSREGKRFF. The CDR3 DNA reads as TGTGCCACCAGCAGAGAGGGCAAACGGTTCTTC.

The CDR3, as DNA: TGTGCCAGCAGTTTACACAGAGAGGGTTCACCCCTCCACTTT. Its protein product is CASSLHREGSPLHF. The V call is TRBV12-3 or TRBV12-4, the J call TRBJ1-6; D remains ambiguous. V was pared by 2 bases and J by 9 bases, with 11 bases between. The length of the CDR3 is 14 residues.

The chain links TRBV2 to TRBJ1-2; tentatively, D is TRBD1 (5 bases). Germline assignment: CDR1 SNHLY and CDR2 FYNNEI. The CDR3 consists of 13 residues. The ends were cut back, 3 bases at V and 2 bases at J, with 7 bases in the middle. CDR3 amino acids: CASSEAGNYGYTF. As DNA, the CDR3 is TGTGCCAGCAGTGAGGCAGGGAACTATGGCTACACCTTC.

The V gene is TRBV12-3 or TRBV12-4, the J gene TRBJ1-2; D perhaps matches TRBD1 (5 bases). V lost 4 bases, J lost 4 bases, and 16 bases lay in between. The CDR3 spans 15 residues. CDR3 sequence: CASSSRRGSSYGYTF. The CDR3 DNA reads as TGTGCCAGCAGTTCCAGGCGGGGCTCTAGCTATGGCTACACCTTC.

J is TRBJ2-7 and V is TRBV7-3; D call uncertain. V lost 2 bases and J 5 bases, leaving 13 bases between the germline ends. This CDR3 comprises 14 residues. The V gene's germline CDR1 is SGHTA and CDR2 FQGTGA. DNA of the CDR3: TGTGCCAGCAGCTTAGGACCCAACAGCAACGAGCAGTACTTC. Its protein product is CASSLGPNSNEQYF.

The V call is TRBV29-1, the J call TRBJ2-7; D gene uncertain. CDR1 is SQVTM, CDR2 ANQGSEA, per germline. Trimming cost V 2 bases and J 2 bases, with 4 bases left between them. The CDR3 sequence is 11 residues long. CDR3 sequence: CSVEQAYEQYF. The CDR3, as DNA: TGCAGCGTTGAACAGGCCTACGAGCAGTACTTC.

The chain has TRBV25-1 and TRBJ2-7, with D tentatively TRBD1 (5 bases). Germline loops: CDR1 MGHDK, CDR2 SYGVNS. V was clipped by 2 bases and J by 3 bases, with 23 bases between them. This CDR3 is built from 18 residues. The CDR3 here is CASSEEGIGAGKRYEQYF. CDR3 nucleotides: TGTGCCAGCAGTGAAGAAGGTATTGGGGCAGGCAAGCGCTACGAGCAGTACTTC.

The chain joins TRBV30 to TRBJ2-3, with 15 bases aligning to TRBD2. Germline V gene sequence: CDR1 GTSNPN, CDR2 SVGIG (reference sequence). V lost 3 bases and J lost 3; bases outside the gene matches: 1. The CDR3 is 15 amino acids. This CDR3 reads CAWRGLAGGTDTQYF. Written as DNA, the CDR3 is TGTGCCTGGAGGGGACTAGCGGGGGGTACAGATACGCAGTATTTT.

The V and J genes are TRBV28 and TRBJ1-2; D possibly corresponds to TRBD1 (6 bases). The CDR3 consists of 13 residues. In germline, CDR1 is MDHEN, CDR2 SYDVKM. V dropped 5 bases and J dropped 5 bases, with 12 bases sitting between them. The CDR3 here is CASSQVGGYGYTF. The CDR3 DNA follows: TGTGCCAGCAGTCAAGTAGGGGGATATGGCTACACCTTC.

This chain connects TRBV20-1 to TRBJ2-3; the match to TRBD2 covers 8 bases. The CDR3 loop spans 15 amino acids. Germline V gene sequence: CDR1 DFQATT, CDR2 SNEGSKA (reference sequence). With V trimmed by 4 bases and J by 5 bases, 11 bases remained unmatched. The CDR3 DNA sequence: TGCAGTGCTAAGGGACTAGGGTTCCGATTAGATACGCAGTATTTT. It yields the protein CSAKGLGFRLDTQYF.

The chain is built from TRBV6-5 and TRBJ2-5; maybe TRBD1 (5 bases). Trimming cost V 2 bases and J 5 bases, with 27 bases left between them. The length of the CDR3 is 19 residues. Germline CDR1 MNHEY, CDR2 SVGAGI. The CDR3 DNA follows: TGTGCCAGCAGTTACCCCATAGGTCAAGGGGCCAGGGCAATGGAGACCCAGTACTTC. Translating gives CASSYPIGQGARAMETQYF.

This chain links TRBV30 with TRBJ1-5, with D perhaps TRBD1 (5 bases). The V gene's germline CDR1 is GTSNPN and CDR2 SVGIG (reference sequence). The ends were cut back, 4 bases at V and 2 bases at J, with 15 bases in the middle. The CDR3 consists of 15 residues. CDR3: CAWTRGASRNQPQHF. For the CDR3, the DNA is TGTGCCTGGACGAGGGGAGCCAGTCGCAATCAGCCCCAGCATTTT.

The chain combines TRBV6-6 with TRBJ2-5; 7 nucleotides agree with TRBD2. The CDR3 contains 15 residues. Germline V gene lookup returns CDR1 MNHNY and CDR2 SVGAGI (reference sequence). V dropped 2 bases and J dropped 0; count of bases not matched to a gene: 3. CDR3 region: CASSYRREYQETQYF. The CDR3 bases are TGTGCCAGCAGTTACCGGCGGGAGTACCAAGAGACCCAGTACTTC.

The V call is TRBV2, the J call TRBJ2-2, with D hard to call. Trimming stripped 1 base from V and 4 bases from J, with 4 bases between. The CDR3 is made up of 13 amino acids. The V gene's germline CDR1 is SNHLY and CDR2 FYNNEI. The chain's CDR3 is CASSEESTGELFF. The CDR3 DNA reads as TGTGCCAGCAGTGAAGAGAGCACCGGGGAGCTGTTTTTT. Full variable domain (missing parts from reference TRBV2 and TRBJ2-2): EPEVTQTPSHQVTQMGQEVILRCVPISNHLYFYWYRQILGQKVEFLVSFYNNEISEKSEIFDDQFSVERPDGSNFTLKIRSTKLEDSAMYFCASSEESTGELFFGEGSRLTVL.

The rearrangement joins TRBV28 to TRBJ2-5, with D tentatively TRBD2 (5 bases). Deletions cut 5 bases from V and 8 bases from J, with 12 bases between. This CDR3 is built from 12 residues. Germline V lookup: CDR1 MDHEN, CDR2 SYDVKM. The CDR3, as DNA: TGTGCCAGCAGTCCTAGCCTAGGAACCCAGTACTTC. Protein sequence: CASSPSLGTQYF.

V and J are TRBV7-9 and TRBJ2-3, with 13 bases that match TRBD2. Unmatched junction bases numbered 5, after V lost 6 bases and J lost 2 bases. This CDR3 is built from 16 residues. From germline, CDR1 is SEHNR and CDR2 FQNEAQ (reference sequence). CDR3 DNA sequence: TGTGCCAGCAGAGCCGGGACTAGCGGGAACACAGATACGCAGTATTTT. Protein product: CASRAGTSGNTDTQYF. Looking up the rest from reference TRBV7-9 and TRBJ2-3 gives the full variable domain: DTGVSQNPRHKITKRGQNVTFRCDPISEHNRLYWYRQTLGQGPEFLTYFQNEAQLEKSRLLSDRFSAERPKGSFSTLEIQRTEQGDSAMYLCASRAGTSGNTDTQYFGPGTRLTVL.

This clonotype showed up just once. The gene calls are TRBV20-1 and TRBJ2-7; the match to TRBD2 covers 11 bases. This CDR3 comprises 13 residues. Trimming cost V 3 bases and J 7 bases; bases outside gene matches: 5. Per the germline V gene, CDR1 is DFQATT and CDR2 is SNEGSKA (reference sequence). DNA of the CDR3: TGCAGTGCTAGGTCACTAGCGGGGGAAGAGCAGTACTTC. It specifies CSARSLAGEEQYF.

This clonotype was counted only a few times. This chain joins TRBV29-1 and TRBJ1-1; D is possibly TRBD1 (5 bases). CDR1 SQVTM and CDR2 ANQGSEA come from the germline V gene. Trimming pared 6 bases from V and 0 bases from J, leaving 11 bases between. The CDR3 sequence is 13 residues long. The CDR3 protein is CSVGGGLNTEAFF. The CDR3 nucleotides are TGCAGCGTGGGGGGGGGATTGAACACTGAAGCTTTCTTT.

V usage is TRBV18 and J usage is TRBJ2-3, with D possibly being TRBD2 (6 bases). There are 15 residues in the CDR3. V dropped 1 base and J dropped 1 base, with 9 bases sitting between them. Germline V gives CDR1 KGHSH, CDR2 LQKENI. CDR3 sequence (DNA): TGTGCCAGCTCACCACAGGCTAGCGGCACAGATACGCAGTATTTT. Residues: CASSPQASGTDTQYF. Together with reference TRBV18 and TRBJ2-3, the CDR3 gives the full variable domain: NAGVMQNPRHLVRRRGQEARLRCSPMKGHSHVYWYRQLPEEGLKFMVYLQKENIIDESGMPKERFSAEFPKEGPSILRIQQVVRGDSAAYFCASSPQASGTDTQYFGPGTRLTVL.

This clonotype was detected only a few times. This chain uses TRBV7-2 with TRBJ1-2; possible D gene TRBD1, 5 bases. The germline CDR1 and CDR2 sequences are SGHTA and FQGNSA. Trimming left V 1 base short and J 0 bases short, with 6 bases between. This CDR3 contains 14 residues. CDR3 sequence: CASSLGGANYGYTF. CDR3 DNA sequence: TGTGCCAGCAGCTTAGGAGGGGCTAACTATGGCTACACCTTC.

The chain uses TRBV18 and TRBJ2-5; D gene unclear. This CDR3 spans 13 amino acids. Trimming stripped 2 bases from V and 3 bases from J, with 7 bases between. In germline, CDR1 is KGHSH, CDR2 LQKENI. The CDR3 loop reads CASSPESEETQYF. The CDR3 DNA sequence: TGTGCCAGCTCACCAGAGTCCGAAGAGACCCAGTACTTC.

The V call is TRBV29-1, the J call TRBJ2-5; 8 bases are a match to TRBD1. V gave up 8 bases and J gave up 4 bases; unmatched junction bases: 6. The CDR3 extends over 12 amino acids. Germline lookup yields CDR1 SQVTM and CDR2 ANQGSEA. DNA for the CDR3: TGCAGCATCGGACAGGGTGGAGAGACCCAGTACTTC. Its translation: CSIGQGGETQYF.

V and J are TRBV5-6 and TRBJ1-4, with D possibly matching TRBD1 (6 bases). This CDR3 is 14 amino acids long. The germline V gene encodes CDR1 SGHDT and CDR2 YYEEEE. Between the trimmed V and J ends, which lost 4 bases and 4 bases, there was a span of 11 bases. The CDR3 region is CASSPGDINEKLFF. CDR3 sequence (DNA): TGTGCCAGCAGCCCAGGGGATATTAATGAAAAACTGTTTTTT.

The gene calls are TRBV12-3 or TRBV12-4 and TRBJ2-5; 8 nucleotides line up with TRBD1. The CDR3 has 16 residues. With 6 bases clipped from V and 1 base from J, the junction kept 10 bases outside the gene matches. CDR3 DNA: TGTGCCAGCAGCCTCGGGACGGACAGGGTCCAAGAGACCCAGTACTTC. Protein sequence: CASSLGTDRVQETQYF.

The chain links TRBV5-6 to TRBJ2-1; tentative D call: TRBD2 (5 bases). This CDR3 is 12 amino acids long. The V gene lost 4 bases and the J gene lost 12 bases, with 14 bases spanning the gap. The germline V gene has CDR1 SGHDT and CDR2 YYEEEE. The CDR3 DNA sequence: TGTGCCAGCAGCCTCGGGCCACGGGGGCAGTTCTTC. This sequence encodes CASSLGPRGQFF.

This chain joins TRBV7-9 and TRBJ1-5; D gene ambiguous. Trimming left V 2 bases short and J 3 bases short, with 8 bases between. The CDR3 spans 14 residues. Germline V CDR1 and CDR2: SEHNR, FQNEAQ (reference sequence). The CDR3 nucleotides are TGTGCCAGCAGCTTAAATACAGACAATCAGCCCCAGCATTTT. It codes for CASSLNTDNQPQHF. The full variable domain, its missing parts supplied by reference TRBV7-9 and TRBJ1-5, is DTGVSQNPRHKITKRGQNVTFRCDPISEHNRLYWYRQTLGQGPEFLTYFQNEAQLEKSRLLSDRFSAERPKGSFSTLEIQRTEQGDSAMYLCASSLNTDNQPQHFGDGTRLSIL.

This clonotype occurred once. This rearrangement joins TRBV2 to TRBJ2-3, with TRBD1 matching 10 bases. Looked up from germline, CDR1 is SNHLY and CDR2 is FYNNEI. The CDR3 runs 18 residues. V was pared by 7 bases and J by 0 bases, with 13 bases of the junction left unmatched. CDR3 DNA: TGTGCCAGCAACTACCACCGGGACAGGGGACCTAGCACAGATACGCAGTATTTT. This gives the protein CASNYHRDRGPSTDTQYF.